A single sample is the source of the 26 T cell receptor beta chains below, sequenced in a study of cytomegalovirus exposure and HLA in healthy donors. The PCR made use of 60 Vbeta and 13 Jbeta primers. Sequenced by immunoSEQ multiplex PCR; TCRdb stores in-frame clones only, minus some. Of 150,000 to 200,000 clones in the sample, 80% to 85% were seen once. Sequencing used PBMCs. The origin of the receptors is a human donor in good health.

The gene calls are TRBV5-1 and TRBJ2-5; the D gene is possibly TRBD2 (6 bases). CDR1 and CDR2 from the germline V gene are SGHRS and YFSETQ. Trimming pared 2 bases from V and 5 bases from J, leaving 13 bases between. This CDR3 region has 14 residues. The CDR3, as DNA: TGCGCCAGCAGCTTCGGGACGGCGGGGGAGACCCAGTACTTC. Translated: CASSFGTAGETQYF.

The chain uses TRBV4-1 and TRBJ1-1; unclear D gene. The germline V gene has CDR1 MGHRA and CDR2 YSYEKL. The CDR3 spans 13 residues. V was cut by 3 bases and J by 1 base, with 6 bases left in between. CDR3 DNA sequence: TGCGCCAGCAGCCAGGGGAGGAACACTGAAGCTTTCTTT. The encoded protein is CASSQGRNTEAFF.

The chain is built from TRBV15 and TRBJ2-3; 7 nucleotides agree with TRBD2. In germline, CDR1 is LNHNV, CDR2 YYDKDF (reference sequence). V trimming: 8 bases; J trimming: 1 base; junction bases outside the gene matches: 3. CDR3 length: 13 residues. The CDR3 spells CATDTSGTDTQYF. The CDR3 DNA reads TGTGCCACCGATACTAGCGGCACAGATACGCAGTATTTT.

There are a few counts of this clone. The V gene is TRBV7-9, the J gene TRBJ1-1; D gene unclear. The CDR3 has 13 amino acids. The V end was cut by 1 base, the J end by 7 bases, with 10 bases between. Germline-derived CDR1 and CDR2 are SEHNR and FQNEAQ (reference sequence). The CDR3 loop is CASSLVRTDEAFF. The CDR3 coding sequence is TGTGCCAGCAGCTTAGTACGTACAGATGAAGCTTTCTTT.

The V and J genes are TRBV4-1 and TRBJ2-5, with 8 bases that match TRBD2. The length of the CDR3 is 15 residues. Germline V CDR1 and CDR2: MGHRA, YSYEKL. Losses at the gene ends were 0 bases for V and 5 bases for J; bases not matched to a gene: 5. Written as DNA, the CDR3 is TGCGCCAGCAGCCAAGATCCTAGCGGGTGGGAGACCCAGTACTTC. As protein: CASSQDPSGWETQYF.

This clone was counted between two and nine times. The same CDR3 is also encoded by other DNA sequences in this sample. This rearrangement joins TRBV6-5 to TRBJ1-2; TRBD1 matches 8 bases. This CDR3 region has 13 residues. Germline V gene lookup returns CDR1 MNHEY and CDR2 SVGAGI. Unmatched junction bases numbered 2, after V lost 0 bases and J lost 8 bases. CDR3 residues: CASSYSTGVGYTF. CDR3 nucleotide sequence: TGTGCCAGCAGTTACTCGACAGGGGTCGGCTACACCTTC.

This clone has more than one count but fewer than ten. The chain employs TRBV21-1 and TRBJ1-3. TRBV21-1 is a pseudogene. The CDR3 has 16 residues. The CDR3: CASSMGLRVPGNTIYF. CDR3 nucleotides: TGTGCCAGCAGCATGGGACTCAGGGTTCCTGGAAACACCATATATTTT.

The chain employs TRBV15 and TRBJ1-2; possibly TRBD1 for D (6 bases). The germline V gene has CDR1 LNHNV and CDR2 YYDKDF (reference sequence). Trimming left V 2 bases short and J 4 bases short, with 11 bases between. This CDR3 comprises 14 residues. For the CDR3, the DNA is TGTGCCACCAGCAGACAGACAGGATCCTATGGCTACACCTTC. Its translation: CATSRQTGSYGYTF.

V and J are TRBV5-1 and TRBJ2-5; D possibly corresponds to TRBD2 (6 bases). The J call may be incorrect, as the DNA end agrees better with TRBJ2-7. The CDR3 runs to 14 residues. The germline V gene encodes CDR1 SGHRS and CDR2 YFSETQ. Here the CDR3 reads CASSLAGESYEQYF. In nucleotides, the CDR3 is TGCGCCAGCAGCTTGGCGGGGGAGTCCTACGAGCAGTACTTC.

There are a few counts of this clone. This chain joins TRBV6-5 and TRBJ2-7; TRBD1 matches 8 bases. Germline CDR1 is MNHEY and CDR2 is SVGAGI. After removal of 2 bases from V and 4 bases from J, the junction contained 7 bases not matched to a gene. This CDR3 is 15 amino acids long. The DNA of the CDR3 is TGTGCCAGCAGTTACGCGCGCCAGGGGGCTTACGAGCAGTACTTC. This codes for CASSYARQGAYEQYF.

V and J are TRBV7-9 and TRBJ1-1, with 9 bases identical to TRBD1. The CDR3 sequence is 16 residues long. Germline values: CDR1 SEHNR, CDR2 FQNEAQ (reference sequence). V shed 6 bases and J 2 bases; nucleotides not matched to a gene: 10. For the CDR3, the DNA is TGTGCCAGCAGTTTGACCGGGACAGGGCTAAACACTGAAGCTTTCTTT. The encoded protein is CASSLTGTGLNTEAFF.

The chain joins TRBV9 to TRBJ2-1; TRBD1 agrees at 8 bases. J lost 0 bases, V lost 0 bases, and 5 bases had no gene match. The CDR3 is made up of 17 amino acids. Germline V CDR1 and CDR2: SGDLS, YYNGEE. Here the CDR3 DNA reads TGTGCCAGCAGCGTAGATAGGACAGGGAGCTCCTACAATGAGCAGTTCTTC. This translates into CASSVDRTGSSYNEQFF. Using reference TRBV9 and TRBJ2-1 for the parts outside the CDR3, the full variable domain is DSGVTQTPKHLITATGQRVTLRCSPRSGDLSVYWYQQSLDQGLQFLIQYYNGEERAKGNILERFSAQQFPDLHSELNLSSLELGDSALYFCASSVDRTGSSYNEQFFGPGTRLTVL.

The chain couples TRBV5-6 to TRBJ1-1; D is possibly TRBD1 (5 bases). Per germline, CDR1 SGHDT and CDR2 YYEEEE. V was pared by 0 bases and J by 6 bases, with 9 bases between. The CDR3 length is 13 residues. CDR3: CASSLGGRPEAFF. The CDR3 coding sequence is TGTGCCAGCAGCTTGGGGGGGAGGCCTGAAGCTTTCTTT.

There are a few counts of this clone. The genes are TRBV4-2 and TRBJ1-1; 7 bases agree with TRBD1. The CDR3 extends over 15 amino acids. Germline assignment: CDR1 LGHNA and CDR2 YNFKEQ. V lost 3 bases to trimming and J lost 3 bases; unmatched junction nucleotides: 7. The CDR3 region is CASSQLQGKDTEAFF. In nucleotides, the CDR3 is TGTGCCAGCAGCCAGTTACAGGGGAAAGACACTGAAGCTTTCTTT.

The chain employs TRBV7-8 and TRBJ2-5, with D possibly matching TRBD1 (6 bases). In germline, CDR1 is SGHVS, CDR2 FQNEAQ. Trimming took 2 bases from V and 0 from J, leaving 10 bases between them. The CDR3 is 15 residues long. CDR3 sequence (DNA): TGTGCCAGCAGCTTAAGACAGGTGTACCAAGAGACCCAGTACTTC. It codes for CASSLRQVYQETQYF.

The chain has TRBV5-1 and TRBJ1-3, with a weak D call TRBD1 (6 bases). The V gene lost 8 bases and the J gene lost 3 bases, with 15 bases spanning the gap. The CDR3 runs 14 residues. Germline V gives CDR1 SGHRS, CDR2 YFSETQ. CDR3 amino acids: CARLGQPVGNTIYF. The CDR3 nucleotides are TGCGCCAGACTAGGACAGCCCGTTGGAAACACCATATATTTT.

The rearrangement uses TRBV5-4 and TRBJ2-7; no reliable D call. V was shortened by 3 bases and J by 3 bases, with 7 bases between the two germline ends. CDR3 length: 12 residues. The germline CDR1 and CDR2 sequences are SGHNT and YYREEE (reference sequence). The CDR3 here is CASSSNSYEQYF. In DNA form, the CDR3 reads TGTGCCAGCAGCTCTAACAGCTACGAGCAGTACTTC.

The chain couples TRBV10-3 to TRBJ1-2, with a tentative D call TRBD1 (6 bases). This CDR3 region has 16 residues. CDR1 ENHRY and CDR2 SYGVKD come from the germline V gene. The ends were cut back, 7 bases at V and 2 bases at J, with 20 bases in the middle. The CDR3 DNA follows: TGTGCCATCACCAACACTGGGGGGGCACAGAACTATGGCTACACCTTC. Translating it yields CAITNTGGAQNYGYTF.

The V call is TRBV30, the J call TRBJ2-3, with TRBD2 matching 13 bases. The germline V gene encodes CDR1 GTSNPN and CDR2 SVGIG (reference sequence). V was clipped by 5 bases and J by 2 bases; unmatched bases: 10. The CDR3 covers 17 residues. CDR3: CAWGPCTSGGDTDTQYF. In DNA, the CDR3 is TGTGCCTGGGGACCTTGTACTAGCGGGGGGGACACAGATACGCAGTATTTT.

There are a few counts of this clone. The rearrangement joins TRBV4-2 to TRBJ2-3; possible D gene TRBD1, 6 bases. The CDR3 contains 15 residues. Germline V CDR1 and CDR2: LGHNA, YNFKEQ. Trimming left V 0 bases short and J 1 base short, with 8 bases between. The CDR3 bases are TGTGCCAGCAGCCAAGAGGCAGGGGGCACAGATACGCAGTATTTT. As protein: CASSQEAGGTDTQYF.

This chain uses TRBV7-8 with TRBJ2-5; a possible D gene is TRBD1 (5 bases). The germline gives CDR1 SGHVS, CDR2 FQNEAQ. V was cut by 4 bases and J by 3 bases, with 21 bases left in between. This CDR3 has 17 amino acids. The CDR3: CASSSTIDSSLKETQYF. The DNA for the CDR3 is TGTGCCAGCAGCTCCACAATCGACAGTTCCCTCAAAGAGACCCAGTACTTC.

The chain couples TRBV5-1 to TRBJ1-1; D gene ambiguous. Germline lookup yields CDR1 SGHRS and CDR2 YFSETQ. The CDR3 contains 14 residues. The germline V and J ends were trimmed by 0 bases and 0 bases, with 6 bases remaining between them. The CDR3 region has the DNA TGCGCCAGCAGCTTGGTAGAAATGAACACTGAAGCTTTCTTT. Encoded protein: CASSLVEMNTEAFF.

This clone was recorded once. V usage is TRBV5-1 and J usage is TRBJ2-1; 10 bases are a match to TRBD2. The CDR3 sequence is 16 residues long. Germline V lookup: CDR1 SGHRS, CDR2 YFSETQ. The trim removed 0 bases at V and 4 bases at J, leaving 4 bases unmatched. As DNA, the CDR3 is TGCGCCAGCAGCTTGGCGGAGACTAGCGGGTACAATGAGCAGTTCTTC. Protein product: CASSLAETSGYNEQFF. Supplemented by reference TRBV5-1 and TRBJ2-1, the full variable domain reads KAGVTQTPRYLIKTRGQQVTLSCSPISGHRSVSWYQQTPGQGLQFLFEYFSETQRNKGNFPGRFSGRQFSNSRSEMNVSTLELGDSALYLCASSLAETSGYNEQFFGPGTRLTVL.

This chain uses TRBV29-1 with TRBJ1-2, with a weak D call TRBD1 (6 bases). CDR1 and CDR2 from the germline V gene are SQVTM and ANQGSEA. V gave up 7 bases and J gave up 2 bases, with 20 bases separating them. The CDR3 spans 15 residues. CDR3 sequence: CSARRGGGGNYGYTF. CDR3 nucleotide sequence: TGCAGCGCCCGCAGAGGGGGGGGTGGAAACTATGGCTACACCTTC.

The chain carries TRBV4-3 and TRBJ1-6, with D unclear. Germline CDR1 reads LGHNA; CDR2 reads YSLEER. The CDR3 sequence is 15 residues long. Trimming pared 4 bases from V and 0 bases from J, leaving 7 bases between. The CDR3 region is CASSPMSSYNSPLHF. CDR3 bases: TGCGCCAGCAGCCCGATGAGCTCCTATAATTCACCCCTCCACTTT.

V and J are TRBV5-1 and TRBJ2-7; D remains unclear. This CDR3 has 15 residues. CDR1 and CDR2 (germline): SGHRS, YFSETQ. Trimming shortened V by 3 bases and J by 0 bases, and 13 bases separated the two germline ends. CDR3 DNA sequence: TGCGCCAGCAGCTACCAGGCAGCAGGCTCCTACGAGCAGTACTTC. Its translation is CASSYQAAGSYEQYF.